What follows are 26 T cell receptor beta chains derived from one specimen sequenced in a study of identical twins. MiXCR was run by TCRdb on the 5' RACE reads, yielding one entry per CDR3 protein. This sample yields about 660,000 distinct CDR3 sequences, of which roughly 8% are seen a single time; roughly 0.9% belongs to the top ten. These data were also filed under a second study, of yellow fever vaccine responses in identical twins.

Input material: PBMCs. Receptor source: a woman under 30 in good health.

The genes are TRBV29-1 and TRBJ2-5, with TRBD1 identical over 7 bases. This CDR3 has 15 amino acids. Trimming cost V 4 bases and J 3 bases; bases outside gene matches: 11. Germline loops: CDR1 SQVTM, CDR2 ANQGSEA. For the CDR3, the DNA is TGCAGCGTTGGCCGAGGGGGCGAGTTGGAAGAGACCCAGTACTTC. Translating gives CSVGRGGELEETQYF.

The chain uses TRBV29-1 and TRBJ2-7; the D gene is possibly TRBD1 (5 bases). This CDR3 has 11 amino acids. With 4 bases removed from V and 3 bases from J, the gap between germline ends came to 7 bases. In germline, CDR1 is SQVTM, CDR2 ANQGSEA. CDR3 protein: CSVGTLYEQYF. The CDR3 DNA reads TGCAGCGTTGGGACACTCTACGAGCAGTACTTC.

This clonotype was counted only a few times. This chain connects TRBV4-1 to TRBJ2-3; D is possibly TRBD1 (5 bases). Trimming cost V 2 bases and J 8 bases, with 8 bases left between them. The CDR3 is 12 amino acids. Per germline, CDR1 MGHRA and CDR2 YSYEKL. CDR3 amino acids: CASSQQGLTQYF. CDR3 coding DNA: TGCGCCAGCAGCCAACAGGGTCTTACGCAGTATTTT.

V and J are TRBV29-1 and TRBJ2-1, with TRBD2 matching 12 bases. This CDR3 comprises 16 residues. Germline-derived CDR1 and CDR2 are SQVTM and ANQGSEA. Trimming removed 4 bases from V and 5 bases from J; junction bases left unmatched: 9. CDR3 sequence (DNA): TGCAGCGTTGCCTCCGGACTAGCGGGGCTTAACAATGAGCAGTTCTTC. Amino acids: CSVASGLAGLNNEQFF.

This clonotype has just a few counts. CDR3 bases: TGTGCCAGCAGTTCGAGACAGGGGGAGTACAATGAGCAGTTCTTC. Translating it yields CASSSRQGEYNEQFF. This chain uses TRBV27 with TRBJ2-1; TRBD1 matches 9 bases. CDR1 is MNHEY and CDR2 is SMNVEV in the germline V gene (reference sequence). V lost 4 bases to trimming and J lost 4 bases; unmatched junction nucleotides: 5. The CDR3 spans 15 residues.

This clonotype occurred a few times. The gene calls are TRBV20-1 and TRBJ2-2; no firm D call. V lost 5 bases and J 4 bases, leaving 5 bases between the germline ends. The length of the CDR3 is 11 residues. From germline, CDR1 is DFQATT and CDR2 SNEGSKA (reference sequence). DNA of the CDR3: TGCAGTGCTTATGGCACCGGGGAGCTGTTTTTT. Translated: CSAYGTGELFF.

The gene calls are TRBV27 and TRBJ2-7, with 9 bases aligning to TRBD1. Germline CDR1 and CDR2: MNHEY and SMNVEV (reference sequence). V shed 3 bases, J shed 5 bases, and the junction held 8 bases outside the gene matches. CDR3 length: 15 residues. CDR3 amino acids: CASSFVAQGANEQYF. The CDR3 DNA reads as TGTGCCAGCAGTTTCGTCGCACAGGGGGCGAACGAGCAGTACTTC.

The CDR3 loop reads CASSGMIADTQYF. CDR3 nucleotides: TGTGCCAGTAGCGGGATGATTGCAGATACGCAGTATTTT. The J gene is TRBJ2-3, the V gene TRBV7-2, with 8 positions matching TRBD2. This CDR3 comprises 13 residues. CDR1 is SGHTA, CDR2 FQGNSA, per germline. The junction had 6 bases not matched to a gene; V was cut back by 9 bases and J by 4 bases.

The rearrangement uses TRBV10-2 and TRBJ2-7, with D unresolved. V lost 0 bases, J lost 3 bases, and 6 bases lay in between. The CDR3 has 13 residues. The germline V gene encodes CDR1 WSHSY and CDR2 SAAADI. As DNA, the CDR3 is TGCGCCAGCAGTGAGTCTTTGTACTACGAGCAGTACTTC. Translating gives CASSESLYYEQYF.

The chain links TRBV6-2 or TRBV6-3 to TRBJ1-2; tentatively, D is TRBD1 (6 bases). CDR3 length: 16 amino acids. Germline CDR1 and CDR2: MNHEY and SVGEGT. Trimming shortened V by 2 bases and J by 4 bases, and 17 bases separated the two germline ends. The CDR3 DNA reads TGTGCCAGCAGTTACGCGGACAGACTTTCCCGCTATGGCTACACCTTC. Its protein is CASSYADRLSRYGYTF.

This clonotype was seen a few times. This chain connects TRBV20-1 to TRBJ2-1, with 11 bases identical to TRBD2. There are 19 residues in the CDR3. The germline V gene has CDR1 DFQATT and CDR2 SNEGSKA (reference sequence). V was pared by 1 base and J by 0 bases, with 11 bases of the junction left unmatched. The CDR3 nucleotides are TGCAGTGCTAGAGCTTCGGGACTAGCGGTAGGGAGCTCCTACAATGAGCAGTTCTTC. Its translation is CSARASGLAVGSSYNEQFF.

The chain carries TRBV15 and TRBJ2-1; D gene unclear. This CDR3 is 17 amino acids long. V lost 0 bases, J lost 0 bases, and 12 bases lay in between. Per the germline V gene, CDR1 is LNHNV and CDR2 is YYDKDF (reference sequence). CDR3 residues: CATSRDYEVVSYNEQFF. CDR3 in DNA: TGTGCCACCAGCAGAGATTATGAGGTAGTCTCCTACAATGAGCAGTTCTTC.

A few counts support this clonotype. The rearrangement links TRBV6-1 to TRBJ1-4, with D unresolved. CDR1 and CDR2 from the germline V gene are MNHNS and SASEGT. The ends were cut back, 6 bases at V and 3 bases at J, with 5 bases in the middle. CDR3 length: 12 residues. CDR3 residues: CASRRSNEKLFF. The CDR3 DNA reads as TGTGCCAGCAGACGGTCTAATGAAAAACTGTTTTTT.

The chain uses TRBV18 and TRBJ2-7; 7 positions match TRBD2. This CDR3 has 14 residues. Germline CDR1 reads KGHSH; CDR2 reads LQKENI. V shed 1 base, J shed 4 bases, and the junction held 4 bases outside the gene matches. CDR3 nucleotides: TGTGCCAGCTCACCACAGGGGAGGGCGTACGAGCAGTACTTC. Amino acids: CASSPQGRAYEQYF.

There are a few counts of this clonotype. The chain couples TRBV20-1 to TRBJ1-4; D ambiguous. The CDR3 spans 15 residues. Deletions cut 1 base from V and 8 bases from J, with 17 bases between. Germline-derived CDR1 and CDR2 are DFQATT and SNEGSKA (reference sequence). As DNA, the CDR3 is TGCAGTGCTAGAGCGCCCCGGGATGGAAAAGAAAAACTGTTTTTT. Its translation: CSARAPRDGKEKLFF.

This clonotype has more than one count but fewer than ten. The chain combines TRBV5-6 with TRBJ2-3; a possible D gene is TRBD1 (6 bases). V was cut by 0 bases and J by 1 base, with 21 bases left in between. Germline CDR1 and CDR2: SGHDT and YYEEEE. CDR3 length: 19 amino acids. CDR3 in amino acids: CASSLGPPLAGARTDTQYF. DNA for the CDR3: TGTGCCAGCAGCTTGGGTCCTCCCCTCGCAGGGGCTCGCACAGATACGCAGTATTTT.

The rearrangement uses TRBV6-5 and TRBJ2-5; 9 bases are shared with TRBD1. This CDR3 is built from 16 residues. V trimming: 2 bases; J trimming: 5 bases; junction bases outside the gene matches: 9. Germline lookup yields CDR1 MNHEY and CDR2 SVGAGI. The CDR3: CASSYGGQGWKETQYF. The CDR3 DNA reads TGTGCCAGCAGTTACGGTGGACAGGGGTGGAAGGAGACCCAGTACTTC.

The V gene is TRBV14, the J gene TRBJ2-3; D unclear. Germline loops: CDR1 SGHDN, CDR2 FVKESK. The V and J ends lost 3 bases and 0 bases respectively, with 10 bases between them. This CDR3 region has 15 residues. The CDR3 nucleotides read TGTGCCAGCAGCCATGGATCAAAAAGCACAGATACGCAGTATTTT. Its translation is CASSHGSKSTDTQYF.

This clonotype has just a few counts. The V and J genes are TRBV15 and TRBJ2-2; D perhaps matches TRBD1 (5 bases). V lost 4 bases and J lost 6, with 15 bases in between. This CDR3 is built from 15 residues. Germline values: CDR1 LNHNV, CDR2 YYDKDF (reference sequence). The CDR3 nucleotides read TGTGCCACCAGCAAAGGGGCAATATTCTCCGGGGAGCTGTTTTTT. Its translation is CATSKGAIFSGELFF. The full variable domain, in which reference TRBV15 and TRBJ2-2 provide the parts outside the CDR3, is DAMVIQNPRYQVTQFGKPVTLSCSQTLNHNVMYWYQQKSSQAPKLLFHYYDKDFNNEADTPDNFQSRRPNTSFCFLDIRSPGLGDTAMYLCATSKGAIFSGELFFGEGSRLTVL.

The genes are TRBV7-9 and TRBJ2-2, with 8 bases identical to TRBD1. The CDR3 length is 15 residues. V lost 8 bases to trimming and J lost 6 bases; unmatched junction nucleotides: 11. Germline CDR1 is SEHNR and CDR2 is FQNEAQ (reference sequence). CDR3 sequence (DNA): TGTGCCAGCGTGCTCGTCCTGACAGGGGCCGGGGAGCTGTTTTTT. Its translation: CASVLVLTGAGELFF.

The rearrangement joins TRBV7-2 to TRBJ1-5; no reliable D call. The V and J ends lost 0 bases and 3 bases respectively, with 3 bases between them. There are 13 residues in the CDR3. Germline V lookup: CDR1 SGHTA, CDR2 FQGNSA. Written as DNA, the CDR3 is TGTGCCAGCAGCTTAGCCTACAATCAGCCCCAGCATTTT. As protein: CASSLAYNQPQHF.

This clonotype was counted a few times. The rearrangement joins TRBV7-3 to TRBJ2-1; the D gene is possibly TRBD1 (6 bases). CDR1 and CDR2 from the germline V gene are SGHTA and FQGTGA. The CDR3 has 15 residues. V lost 4 bases and J 6 bases, leaving 16 bases between the germline ends. The CDR3 loop is CASSSAGASGNEQFF. The CDR3 bases are TGTGCCAGCAGCTCCGCAGGGGCGAGTGGCAATGAGCAGTTCTTC.

This clonotype was counted a few times. J is TRBJ2-7 and V is TRBV2; D is perhaps TRBD1 or TRBD2 (6 bases each). The CDR3 is made up of 17 amino acids. Germline CDR1 is SNHLY and CDR2 is FYNNEI. Trimming left V 0 bases short and J 3 bases short, with 18 bases between. The CDR3, as DNA: TGTGCCAGCAGTGAAGCACCACCCGGAGGGGGGAGCTACGAGCAGTACTTC. Its protein is CASSEAPPGGGSYEQYF. The whole variable domain, remainder taken from reference TRBV2 and TRBJ2-7, is EPEVTQTPSHQVTQMGQEVILRCVPISNHLYFYWYRQILGQKVEFLVSFYNNEISEKSEIFDDQFSVERPDGSNFTLKIRSTKLEDSAMYFCASSEAPPGGGSYEQYFGPGTRLTVT.

This clonotype was detected a few times. This rearrangement joins TRBV7-9 to TRBJ2-7; 14 nucleotides line up with TRBD2. V shed 5 bases and J 7 bases; nucleotides not matched to a gene: 4. The germline gives CDR1 SEHNR, CDR2 FQNEAQ (reference sequence). The CDR3 is 14 residues long. CDR3 DNA sequence: TGTGCCAGCAGCGGGACTAGCGGGAGTGGTGAGCAGTACTTC. Translating gives CASSGTSGSGEQYF.

This clonotype was counted ten times or more. CDR3 nucleotides: TGCAGTGCGGGGAAAAAGGGACTAGGCACAGATACGCAGTATTTT. It encodes CSAGKKGLGTDTQYF. V gene TRBV20-1 combines with J gene TRBJ2-3; 8 bases agree with TRBD2. Germline CDR1 is DFQATT and CDR2 is SNEGSKA (reference sequence). The V gene end was trimmed by 6 bases and the J gene end by 1 base; junction bases not matched to a gene: 9. This CDR3 comprises 15 residues.

The rearrangement uses TRBV29-1 and TRBJ2-7, with a weak D call TRBD1 (5 bases). With 5 bases removed from V and 2 bases from J, the gap between germline ends came to 13 bases. Germline V CDR1 and CDR2: SQVTM, ANQGSEA. The CDR3 has 13 amino acids. The CDR3 reads CSVLTAGPYEQYF. CDR3 DNA sequence: TGCAGCGTTCTGACAGCCGGACCCTACGAGCAGTACTTC.